The 25 T cell receptor beta chains listed next were all sequenced from one sample in a study of vaccination effects on CD4 cells after COVID-19. These receptors' targets are unknown. Here immunoSEQ multiplex PCR was the method, and the copy in TCRdb shows in-frame clones only, minus some. The repertoire includes 20,000 to 25,000 clones, approximately 72% of them detected once, and approximately 19% sits in the top ten. Ahead of sequencing, the ViraFEST assay grew antigen-specific CD4+ T cells using viral peptide pools. Following 10 days of culture, CD4+ T cells were isolated. Vaccinated recipients, who were negative for nucleocapsid antibodies, had no history of SARS-CoV-2 infection. Sequences were derived from CD4+ T cells from PBMCs cultured with HCoV-NL63 spike peptides, sampled before COVID-19 vaccination. The source is a human donor who received a COVID-19 vaccine.

This chain uses TRBV6-5 with TRBJ2-3; D perhaps matches TRBD1 (6 bases). The V and J ends lost 5 bases and 3 bases respectively, with 15 bases between them. The germline gives CDR1 MNHEY, CDR2 SVGAGI. This CDR3 spans 15 amino acids. CDR3: CASSPKQGWTDTQYF. CDR3 nucleotide sequence: TGTGCCAGCAGTCCAAAACAGGGTTGGACAGATACGCAGTATTTT.

This chain links TRBV21-1 with TRBJ1-2. TRBV21-1 is a recognized pseudogene. There are 12 residues in the CDR3. The CDR3 reads CASSKTPYGYTF. Here the CDR3 DNA reads TGTGCCAGCAGCAAAACCCCGTATGGCTACACCTTC.

The chain joins TRBV19 to TRBJ1-1; unclear D gene. CDR3 size: 14 residues. Trimming removed 1 base at V and 2 bases at J, with 8 bases between. The germline V gene encodes CDR1 LNHDA and CDR2 SQIVND (reference sequence). The CDR3 nucleotides read TGTGCCAGTAGTATAGTGGGGATTAACACTGAAGCTTTCTTT. It translates to CASSIVGINTEAFF.

This chain links TRBV6-4 with TRBJ2-2; perhaps TRBD2 as D (5 bases). V was cut by 2 bases and J by 5 bases, with 12 bases left in between. Germline loops: CDR1 MRHNA, CDR2 SNTAGT. This CDR3 has 15 residues. DNA of the CDR3: TGTGCCAGCAGTGACATAGCAACGGGGACCGGGGAGCTGTTTTTT. It translates to CASSDIATGTGELFF.

The chain combines TRBV2 with TRBJ2-7; D is unresolved. The germline V gene has CDR1 SNHLY and CDR2 FYNNEI. This CDR3 has 17 residues. Trimming pared 5 bases from V and 1 base from J, leaving 21 bases between. DNA for the CDR3: TGTGCCAGCAGTATCCCCCGTTCCCTCATAATGTCCTACGAGCAGTACTTC. The encoded protein is CASSIPRSLIMSYEQYF. Full variable domain (outside the CDR3, taken from reference TRBV2 and TRBJ2-7): EPEVTQTPSHQVTQMGQEVILRCVPISNHLYFYWYRQILGQKVEFLVSFYNNEISEKSEIFDDQFSVERPDGSNFTLKIRSTKLEDSAMYFCASSIPRSLIMSYEQYFGPGTRLTVT.

The chain uses TRBV28 and TRBJ2-3; D perhaps matches TRBD1 (6 bases). The germline gives CDR1 MDHEN, CDR2 SYDVKM. CDR3 size: 15 residues. V lost 8 bases, J lost 4 bases, and 19 bases lay in between. The CDR3 sequence is CASAPFTGTADTQYF. The CDR3 DNA reads as TGTGCCAGCGCCCCATTCACAGGGACGGCAGATACGCAGTATTTT.

This clone was observed a single time. The chain recombines TRBV6-2 or TRBV6-3 with TRBJ2-1; 11 positions match TRBD2. The V and J ends lost 0 bases and 12 bases, in that order; junction bases with no gene match: 7. The CDR3 consists of 15 residues. The germline V gene encodes CDR1 MNHEY and CDR2 SVGEGT. The DNA for the CDR3 is TGTGCCAGCAGTTACTCTGGTAGCGGGGGGGCGACGCAGTTCTTC. Encoded protein: CASSYSGSGGATQFF.

This clone has only a few counts. The chain links TRBV29-1 to TRBJ1-1; unclear D gene. CDR1 is SQVTM, CDR2 ANQGSEA, per germline. V was cut by 0 bases and J by 10 bases, with 12 bases left in between. This CDR3 has 12 amino acids. DNA of the CDR3: TGCAGCGTTGAAGATCCGGGGTCGGGAGCTTTCTTT. Amino acids: CSVEDPGSGAFF.

This chain joins TRBV9 and TRBJ2-1, with TRBD2 matching over 15 bases. Germline V gene lookup returns CDR1 SGDLS and CDR2 YYNGEE. The V segment lost 2 bases and the J segment 10 bases; nucleotides outside the gene matches: 7. This CDR3 is built from 16 residues. The CDR3: CASSVGGLAGGDEQFF. The CDR3 DNA reads as TGTGCCAGCAGCGTCGGGGGACTAGCGGGAGGTGACGAGCAGTTCTTC.

The gene calls are TRBV4-1 and TRBJ2-3; no clear D gene. Germline assignment: CDR1 MGHRA and CDR2 YSYEKL. The CDR3 is made up of 14 amino acids. Trimming left V 4 bases short and J 0 bases short, with 8 bases between. CDR3 nucleotides: TGCGCCAGCAGCCTTGGGCAGAGCACAGATACGCAGTATTTT. It is translated as CASSLGQSTDTQYF.

This clone was seen more than once but under ten times. One end of the junction does not line up with germline, which may come from a read error. The chain recombines TRBV19 with TRBJ2-5; 11 nucleotides line up with TRBD2. CDR3 length equals 14 residues. Germline assignment: CDR1 LNHDA and CDR2 SQIVND (reference sequence). The CDR3 bases are TGTGCCAGTAGCTCCGGGACTAGCGGTCGAGCAGGCAACTTC. Translating it yields CASSSGTSGRAGNF. The entire variable domain, with the rest obtained from reference TRBV19 and TRBJ2-5, is as follows: DGGITQSPKYLFRKEGQNVTLSCEQNLNHDAMYWYRQDPGQGLRLIYYSQIVNDFQKGDIAEGYSVSREKKESFPLTVTSAQKNPTAFYLCASSSGTSGRAGNFGPGTRLLVL.

This clone was found once. The gene calls are TRBV5-4 and TRBJ2-7; D not resolved. The V gene's germline CDR1 is SGHNT and CDR2 YYREEE (reference sequence). This CDR3 is built from 12 residues. V gave up 2 bases and J gave up 6 bases, with 9 bases separating them. The chain's CDR3 is CASSFPTSEQYF. The CDR3 coding sequence is TGTGCCAGCAGCTTCCCAACGTCCGAGCAGTACTTC.

The J gene is TRBJ2-7, the V gene TRBV11-2; possible D gene TRBD1, 6 bases. Trimming took off 0 bases at V and 11 bases at J, with 26 bases between the two ends. CDR3 length: 17 amino acids. From germline, CDR1 is SGHAT and CDR2 FQNNGV. The CDR3 bases are TGTGCCAGCAGCTTAGATTGGGACAATGGTCCAACCGGGCCGAAGTACTTC. Translating it yields CASSLDWDNGPTGPKYF.

This rearrangement joins TRBV7-9 to TRBJ1-5; 9 bases match TRBD1. CDR3 length: 15 amino acids. Per the germline V gene, CDR1 is SEHNR and CDR2 is FQNEAQ (reference sequence). Trimming took 5 bases from V and 4 from J; bases not matched to a gene: 6. The CDR3 spells CASSLGTGSNQPQHF. The CDR3 DNA sequence: TGTGCCAGCAGCCTAGGGACAGGGTCAAATCAGCCCCAGCATTTT.

The rearrangement joins TRBV5-1 to TRBJ2-7; D might be TRBD1 (5 bases). CDR3 length: 15 amino acids. Per germline, CDR1 SGHRS and CDR2 YFSETQ. Trimming cost V 4 bases and J 2 bases, with 16 bases left between them. This CDR3 reads CASSPRPTGPYEQYF. CDR3 coding DNA: TGCGCCAGCAGCCCCAGGCCCACAGGCCCCTACGAGCAGTACTTC.

J is TRBJ1-2 and V is TRBV30; unclear D gene. In germline, CDR1 is GTSNPN, CDR2 SVGIG (reference sequence). There are 14 residues in the CDR3. V was clipped by 5 bases and J by 6 bases, with 19 bases between them. The CDR3: CAWAFSAGSDGYTF. The CDR3 DNA sequence: TGTGCCTGGGCTTTCTCAGCTGGGAGTGATGGCTACACCTTC.

This clone was counted only a few times. The rearrangement joins TRBV11-2 to TRBJ1-2; perhaps TRBD1 as D (6 bases). With 6 bases removed from V and 1 base from J, the gap between germline ends came to 9 bases. CDR3 size: 13 residues. Germline lookup yields CDR1 SGHAT and CDR2 FQNNGV. The CDR3 sequence: CASRPQGNYGYTF. CDR3 nucleotide sequence: TGTGCCAGCAGGCCACAGGGTAACTATGGCTACACCTTC.

In its sample, this clone was seen a few times. The chain carries TRBV18 and TRBJ2-6; 8 nucleotides line up with TRBD1. Trimming cost V 3 bases and J 4 bases; bases outside gene matches: 11. This CDR3 has 18 residues. Germline CDR1 reads KGHSH; CDR2 reads LQKENI. The CDR3: CASSPFGQGAGGANVLTF. CDR3 in DNA: TGTGCCAGCTCACCCTTCGGCCAGGGGGCTGGAGGGGCCAACGTCCTGACTTTC.

This chain links TRBV6-6 with TRBJ2-7, with D perhaps TRBD1 (6 bases). The CDR3 consists of 15 residues. The V end was cut by 0 bases, the J end by 2 bases, with 11 bases between. Germline V gives CDR1 MNHNY, CDR2 SVGAGI (reference sequence). CDR3 sequence (DNA): TGTGCCAGCAGTTACTCGATGGACAGAGCCTACGAGCAGTACTTC. Its protein product is CASSYSMDRAYEQYF.

The chain carries TRBV7-2 and TRBJ2-3; 12 nucleotides match TRBD2. Germline-derived CDR1 and CDR2 are SGHTA and FQGNSA. J was trimmed by 4 bases and V by 3 bases; bases with no gene match: 5. The CDR3 has 16 residues. As DNA, the CDR3 is TGTGCCAGCAGCTTTTTACTAGCGGGGGGCGCAGATACGCAGTATTTT. Residues: CASSFLLAGGADTQYF.

This chain links TRBV5-1 with TRBJ2-7; 9 positions agree with TRBD2. The V gene's germline CDR1 is SGHRS and CDR2 YFSETQ. The CDR3 length is 14 residues. With V trimmed by 4 bases and J by 1 base, 3 bases remained unmatched. CDR3 protein: CASSGLAGSYEQYF. The CDR3 coding sequence is TGCGCCAGCAGCGGGCTAGCGGGGTCCTACGAGCAGTACTTC.

This clone occurred a few times. The chain is built from TRBV28 and TRBJ1-3; D is undetermined. This CDR3 spans 11 amino acids. Between the trimmed V and J ends, which lost 11 bases and 0 bases, there was a span of 5 bases. Germline V gene sequence: CDR1 MDHEN, CDR2 SYDVKM. The CDR3 DNA follows: TGTGCCGGAAGCTCTGGAAACACCATATATTTT. Encoded protein: CAGSSGNTIYF. The full variable domain, its missing parts supplied by reference TRBV28 and TRBJ1-3, is DVKVTQSSRYLVKRTGEKVFLECVQDMDHENMFWYRQDPGLGLRLIYFSYDVKMKEKGDIPEGYSVSREKKERFSLILESASTNQTSMYLCAGSSGNTIYFGEGSWLTVV.

The chain couples TRBV2 to TRBJ2-1; D may match TRBD1 or TRBD2 (5 bases each). Germline V gene lookup returns CDR1 SNHLY and CDR2 FYNNEI. Trimming left V 7 bases short and J 0 bases short, with 13 bases between. The CDR3 loop spans 15 amino acids. The CDR3 sequence is CASIPGASSYNEQFF. CDR3 coding DNA: TGTGCCAGCATTCCCGGGGCTAGCTCCTACAATGAGCAGTTCTTC.

The chain has TRBV18 and TRBJ1-5, with 9 bases that match TRBD1. The CDR3 runs to 14 residues. The ends lost 4 bases at V and 3 bases at J; junction bases unmatched: 1. The V gene's germline CDR1 is KGHSH and CDR2 LQKENI. This CDR3 reads CASSRDRVNQPQHF. The CDR3 coding sequence is TGTGCCAGCTCACGGGACAGGGTCAATCAGCCCCAGCATTTT.

The V and J genes are TRBV19 and TRBJ1-2, with D perhaps matching TRBD1 (5 bases). Germline assignment: CDR1 LNHDA and CDR2 SQIVND (reference sequence). V lost 7 bases and J lost 8, with 14 bases in between. The CDR3 totals 12 residues. The DNA for the CDR3 is TGTGCCAGTAAAGGGCGGGGGGACGGCTACACCTTC. Amino acid sequence: CASKGRGDGYTF.